This T cell receptor beta chain was recovered during a study of post-analysis software for immune sequencing data. Remarks on this clonotype: The antigen remains unidentified.

The authors incorporated unique molecular identifiers into the TCR beta cDNA libraries. TCRdb processed the PCR reads anew with MiXCR; each CDR3 protein has one entry. The sample lists around 400,000 distinct CDR3 sequences; roughly 38% were seen once. Study-wide results and limits: Patients with multiple sclerosis recorded significantly lower normalized Chao1 diversity than controls, the study found.

Sequenced sample: blood. The TCR comes from a girl aged 5 to 17 with multiple sclerosis.

The CDR3 reads CASSFEGDQPQHF. DNA for the CDR3: TGCGCCAGCAGCTTTGAGGGAGATCAGCCCCAGCATTTT. The genes are TRBV5-1 and TRBJ1-5; D ambiguous. With 2 bases removed from V and 5 bases from J, the gap between germline ends came to 8 bases. This CDR3 is 13 amino acids long. The V gene's germline CDR1 is SGHRS and CDR2 YFSETQ.